The source of this T cell receptor (beta chain) is a study of blood T cell repertoires in COVID-19. Across the whole study: Sites in the United States, Italy and Spain provided acute and convalescent COVID-19 samples.

V shed 4 bases and J shed 4 bases, with 19 bases lying between them. This CDR3 has 16 amino acids. Germline CDR1 reads LGHNA; CDR2 reads YSLEER. This clone was recorded a few times. Authors' methods: Cell counts per sample came from amplifying reference gene primers. The protocol was immunoSEQ multiplex PCR, while the TCRdb copy is restricted to in-frame clones and leaves out a portion. The DNA gave D and trimming, while V, J and clone size come from that table. The repertoire holds a few hundred thousand clones, with approximately 87% as singletons. This sequence was found in a woman in her 50s who had recovered from COVID-19. Sequenced material: peripheral blood. The chain recombines TRBV4-3 with TRBJ1-2; D possibly corresponds to TRBD1 (6 bases). The CDR3 sequence is CASSPSGAGDGYGYTF. CDR3 sequence (DNA): TGCGCCAGCAGCCCCTCCGGGGCAGGGGACGGCTATGGCTACACCTTC.